A single T cell receptor beta chain is shown here with its context. Its antigen remains unknown. The V end was cut by 8 bases, the J end by 7 bases, with 15 bases between. Per the germline V gene, CDR1 is SNHLY and CDR2 is FYNNEI. The CDR3 loop spans 13 amino acids. The entry originates in a study of T cell responses to AZD1222 COVID-19 vaccine. Background on the study: Pooled samples include second doses given at about 4 or 12 weeks.

This table comes from immunoSEQ multiplex PCR, and its TCRdb copy is limited to in-frame clones, with some not included. The profile shows roughly 120,000 clones, roughly 91% of them singletons. The study, taken as a whole, reports: Spike-specific TCRs gained breadth and depth after people received two AZD1222 doses. Sampling captured repertoires only after the peak T cell response.

The chain uses TRBV2 and TRBJ2-1; D ambiguous. Specimen: peripheral blood, collected on day 0 of AZD1222 vaccination. The receptor was derived from an adult in good health. This CDR3 is CASRTRERNEQFF. The CDR3 DNA is TGTGCCAGCCGGACGCGTGAAAGAAATGAGCAGTTCTTC.